This T cell receptor (beta chain) originates from a study of blood T cells in healthy people across ages. Study findings and constraints: The CMV status of each donor remained undetermined, and this could have confounded shifts in expanded clonotypes.

The ends lost 8 bases at V and 8 bases at J; junction bases unmatched: 8. CDR1 and CDR2 from the germline V gene are MNHEY and SVGEGT. There are 14 residues in the CDR3. The study recruited healthy Caucasian donors from Russia who were aged about 6 to 95. No fewer than 7 million PBMCs went into each sample. PCR was performed a second time for about 7 to 11 cycles using a sample-barcoded 5' primer and a J-beta primer mix. TCRdb independently ran MiXCR on the 5' RACE reads; one entry per CDR3 protein. Found here are more than 450,000 distinct CDR3 sequences, over 25% of them singletons; the top ten hold under 4.5%. Remarks on this clonotype: What it binds is not known.

This same sample was also taken into another study, of T cells of mothers and their children. That report notes: In related and unrelated pairs alike, thymic selection shapes TCR recombination output, with inherited differences minor.

The V gene is TRBV6-2 or TRBV6-3, the J gene TRBJ1-6; 8 bases agree with TRBD1. This clonotype originated in a boy aged 2 to 10 in good health. The material sequenced was blood. The CDR3 coding sequence is TGTGCCAGCGCGGGACAGGAAAGCTATTCACCCCTCCACTTT. Translating gives CASAGQESYSPLHF.